This note documents a single TCR beta chain sequence. These data originate in a study of cytomegalovirus exposure and HLA in healthy donors. 13 Jbeta primers and 60 Vbeta primers were used for the PCR. Clones were sequenced by immunoSEQ multiplex PCR, and TCRdb holds only the in-frame ones, with some missing. The sample consists of more than 150,000 clones, approximately 84% of them appearing once. This sequence originates from a woman aged 40 to 49 in good health and CMV-seropositive. Material: PBMCs.

The CDR3 region is CASKRDRIQNTEAFF. For the CDR3, the DNA is TGTGCCAGTAAACGGGACAGGATTCAGAACACTGAAGCTTTCTTT. The V call is TRBV19, the J call TRBJ1-1; TRBD1 aligns across 8 bases. Germline CDR1 and CDR2: LNHDA and SQIVND (reference sequence). The CDR3 consists of 15 residues. Losses at the gene ends were 7 bases for V and 1 base for J; bases not matched to a gene: 8.